The following is a TCR beta chain sequence with its context. The CDR3 is 15 residues long. CDR1 SGHRS and CDR2 YFSETQ come from the germline V gene. Unmatched junction bases numbered 7, after V lost 6 bases and J lost 1 base. Stated time point: baseline pretreatment blood. The treatment was: 15 Gy SBRT to primary tumor, nephrectomy 4 weeks later. TCRdb's table, derived via immunoSEQ multiplex PCR, lists solely in-frame clones and lacks some. The table includes 140,000 or so clones, 70% to 90% detected once. This specimen belongs to a study of radiation and T cells in renal cell carcinoma. This chain links TRBV5-1 with TRBJ1-1; 9 bases are shared with TRBD1. The source material was blood, sampled from a patient whose treatment included radiotherapy and nephrectomy. The receptor was derived from a woman between 50 and 59 years old with renal cell carcinoma. CDR3 sequence: CASKAGTGSNTEAFF. CDR3 in DNA: TGCGCCAGCAAAGCTGGGACAGGGTCGAACACTGAAGCTTTCTTT.